This T cell receptor beta chain emerged from a study of blood T cell repertoires in COVID-19. Study-wide background: Spain, Italy and the United States supplied samples that represented acute and convalescent COVID-19. Nucleic acid was either cDNA or gDNA, and it came from T cells, B-cell-depleted T cells, or PBMCs.

In the original workflow: Amplification from reference gene primers served as the basis for estimated nucleated cell counts. Repertoires were generated with immunoSEQ multiplex PCR, while TCRdb's copy carries only in-frame clones and drops some. Clone size and V and J calls were adopted from that table, with D and trimming inferred from the DNA. The data show about 210,000 clones, 65% to 90% seen once. The CDR3 sequence is 14 residues long. The germline V and J ends were trimmed by 9 bases and 0 bases, with 15 bases remaining between them. Looked up from germline, CDR1 is MDHEN and CDR2 is SYDVKM. The specimen sequenced was PBMCs or T cells enriched from blood (not recorded which). This receptor was obtained from a woman in her fifties or sixties with acute COVID-19. The V gene is TRBV28, the J gene TRBJ2-7, with a weak D call TRBD1 (5 bases). The CDR3 DNA reads TGTGCCAGATTGCTGGGGCGGTTCTCCTACGAGCAGTACTTC. This translates into CARLLGRFSYEQYF. The full variable domain, completed using reference TRBV28 and TRBJ2-7, is DVKVTQSSRYLVKRTGEKVFLECVQDMDHENMFWYRQDPGLGLRLIYFSYDVKMKEKGDIPEGYSVSREKKERFSLILESASTNQTSMYLCARLLGRFSYEQYFGPGTRLTVT.